The clone carrying this TCR beta chain was seen more than once but under ten times. Quantitative 5'-RACE was performed with molecular barcodes, and it yielded the TCR beta libraries. TCRdb ran MiXCR on the 5' RACE reads and lists one entry per CDR3 protein. The table includes roughly 36,000 distinct CDR3 sequences, 14% detected once. This sample stems from a study of CD8 T cells in ankylosing spondylitis. The germline V and J ends were trimmed by 0 bases and 5 bases, with 5 bases remaining between them. Germline CDR1 is SGHRS and CDR2 is YFSETQ. The CDR3 length is 12 residues. The sequencing sample was made of blood. The chain employs TRBV5-1 and TRBJ1-2; D remains ambiguous. This TCR derives from a male donor with ankylosing spondylitis or in good health (not recorded which). The chain's CDR3 is CASSLDRYGYTF. CDR3 bases: TGCGCCAGCAGCTTGGACAGATATGGCTACACCTTC.